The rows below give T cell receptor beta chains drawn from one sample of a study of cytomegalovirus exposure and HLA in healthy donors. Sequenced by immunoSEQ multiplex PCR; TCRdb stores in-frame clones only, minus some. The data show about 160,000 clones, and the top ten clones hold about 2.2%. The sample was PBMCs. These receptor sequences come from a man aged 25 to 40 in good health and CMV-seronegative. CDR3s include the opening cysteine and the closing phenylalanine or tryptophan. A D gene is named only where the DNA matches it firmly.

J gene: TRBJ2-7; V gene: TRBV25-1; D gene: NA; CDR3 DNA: TGTGCCAGCAGTCGAACCGGGACAACCTACGAGCAGTACTTC; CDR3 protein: CASSRTGTTYEQYF
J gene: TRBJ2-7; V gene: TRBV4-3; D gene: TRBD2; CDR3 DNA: TGCGCCAGCAGCCAAGATAAGGCTAGCGGGAGGGCCGAGCAGTACTTC; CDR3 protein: CASSQDKASGRAEQYF
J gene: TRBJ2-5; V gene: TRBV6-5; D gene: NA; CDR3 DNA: TGTGCCAGCAGTTACCGGCAGGGGTACGAGACCCAGTACTTC; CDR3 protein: CASSYRQGYETQYF
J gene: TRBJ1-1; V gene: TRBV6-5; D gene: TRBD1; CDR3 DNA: TGTGCCAGCAGCGATCAGGGGGCACACACTGAAGCTTTCTTT; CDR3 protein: CASSDQGAHTEAFF
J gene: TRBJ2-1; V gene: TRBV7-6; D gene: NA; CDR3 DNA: TGTGCCAGCAGCTTAGTTGTACAGACCTACAATGAGCAGTTCTTC; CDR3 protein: CASSLVVQTYNEQFF
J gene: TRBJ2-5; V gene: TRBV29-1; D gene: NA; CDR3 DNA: TGCGGGCTCGGAACTCAAGAGACCCAGTACTTC; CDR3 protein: CGLGTQETQYF
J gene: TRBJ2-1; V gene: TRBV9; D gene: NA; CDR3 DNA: TGTGCCAGCAGCGTAGACTCAGGGATTGCCTACAATGAGCAGTTCTTC; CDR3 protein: CASSVDSGIAYNEQFF
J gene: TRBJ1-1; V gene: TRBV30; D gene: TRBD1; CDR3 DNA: TGTGCCTGGAGTGCAAACCGGGACAGCCGGGAGGCTTTCTTT; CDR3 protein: CAWSANRDSREAFF
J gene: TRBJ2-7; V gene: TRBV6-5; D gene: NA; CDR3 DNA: TGTGCCAGCAACTCCAGGGTTCGTGGCGAGCAGTACTTC; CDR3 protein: CASNSRVRGEQYF
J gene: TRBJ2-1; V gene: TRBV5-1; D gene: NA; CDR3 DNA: TGCGCCAGCAGCTTGGAGGGAGATGAGCAGTTCTTC; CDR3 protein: CASSLEGDEQFF
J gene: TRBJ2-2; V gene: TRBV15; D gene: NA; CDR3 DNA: TGTGCCACCAGCCTCTCCACCGGGGAGCTGTTTTTT; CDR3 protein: CATSLSTGELFF
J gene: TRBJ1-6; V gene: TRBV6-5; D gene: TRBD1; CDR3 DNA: TGTGCCAGCAGTCAGGACAGGGGCGGTTCACCCCTCCACTTT; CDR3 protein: CASSQDRGGSPLHF
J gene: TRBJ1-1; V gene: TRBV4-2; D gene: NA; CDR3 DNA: TGTGCCAGCAGCCTAAAACAGGGATTGTTGGGTGAAGCTTTCTTT; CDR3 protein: CASSLKQGLLGEAFF
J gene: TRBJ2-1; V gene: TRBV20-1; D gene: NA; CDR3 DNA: TGCAGTGCTAGATCGTACAATGAGCAGTTCTTC; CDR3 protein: CSARSYNEQFF
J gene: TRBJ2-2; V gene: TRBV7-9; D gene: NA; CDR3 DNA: TGTGCCAGCAGGGCGCAGGCATACACCGGGGAGCTGTTTTTT; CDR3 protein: CASRAQAYTGELFF
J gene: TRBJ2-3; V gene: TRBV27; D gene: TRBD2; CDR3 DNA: TGTGCCAGCAGTGTACTAGCGGGATACGCAGATACGCAGTATTTT; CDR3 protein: CASSVLAGYADTQYF
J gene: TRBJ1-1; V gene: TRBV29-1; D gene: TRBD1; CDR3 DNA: TGCAGCGTTACAGGGGGTTGGGGAATGAACACTGAAGCTTTCTTT; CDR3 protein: CSVTGGWGMNTEAFF
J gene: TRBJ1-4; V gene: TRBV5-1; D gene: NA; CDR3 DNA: TGCGCCAGCAGCTTCCGGCAGGGCTCAACTAATGAAAAACTGTTTTTT; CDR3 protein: CASSFRQGSTNEKLFF
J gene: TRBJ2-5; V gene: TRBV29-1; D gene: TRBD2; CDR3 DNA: TGCAGCGTTCAGCGGGGAGGGCTGAAAGAGACCCAGTACTTC; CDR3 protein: CSVQRGGLKETQYF
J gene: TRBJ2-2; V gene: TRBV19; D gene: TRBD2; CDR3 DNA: TGTGCCAGTAAACATCTCAGCGGGAGCCGGAACACCGGGGAGCTGTTTTTT; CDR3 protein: CASKHLSGSRNTGELFF
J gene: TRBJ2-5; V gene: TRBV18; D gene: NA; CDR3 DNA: TGTGCCAGCTCACCGGACTCCTGGGAGACCCAGTACTTC; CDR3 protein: CASSPDSWETQYF
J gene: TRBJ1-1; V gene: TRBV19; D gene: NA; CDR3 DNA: TGTGCCAGTAACCGTCGTGCAGGTCTCATGTATGAAGCTTTCTTT; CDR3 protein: CASNRRAGLMYEAFF
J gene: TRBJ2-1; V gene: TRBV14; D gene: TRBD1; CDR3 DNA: TGTGCCAGCAGCCAAGGCTTCTGGAGAGGGACAGGGGCCGATGAGCAGTTCTTC; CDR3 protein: CASSQGFWRGTGADEQFF
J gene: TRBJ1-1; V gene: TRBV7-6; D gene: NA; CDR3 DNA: TGTGCCAGCAGTCCCATCGGGGATGTTCGCACTGAAGCTTTCTTT; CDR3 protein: CASSPIGDVRTEAFF